This entry lists 7 T cell receptor beta chains sequenced from one sample in a study of blood T cell repertoires in COVID-19. Libraries were prepared by immunoSEQ multiplex PCR; TCRdb keeps only in-frame clonotypes and omits some of them. The table includes around 90,000 clones, roughly 87% detected once. Input material: peripheral blood. The receptors come from a male donor with acute or convalescent COVID-19.

V gene TRBV25-1 combines with J gene TRBJ2-2, with D tentatively TRBD2 (6 bases). Trimming left V 3 bases short and J 0 bases short, with 11 bases between. Germline assignment: CDR1 MGHDK and CDR2 SYGVNS. The CDR3 length is 16 residues. The CDR3 spells CASSDPRDSNTGELFF. CDR3 DNA: TGTGCCAGCAGTGACCCCCGGGACTCGAACACCGGGGAGCTGTTTTTT.

This clone has only a few counts. The chain links TRBV7-9 to TRBJ2-7; 9 nucleotides align to TRBD1. J was trimmed by 6 bases and V by 5 bases; bases with no gene match: 8. This CDR3 contains 14 residues. Germline lookup yields CDR1 SEHNR and CDR2 FQNEAQ (reference sequence). For the CDR3, the DNA is TGTGCCAGCAGCCCAGGGACAGGGAGCTTCGAGCAGTACTTC. As protein: CASSPGTGSFEQYF.

The chain joins TRBV7-9 to TRBJ1-1; D is unclear. With 2 bases removed from V and 6 bases from J, the gap between germline ends came to 10 bases. Per the germline V gene, CDR1 is SEHNR and CDR2 is FQNEAQ (reference sequence). This CDR3 has 13 residues. CDR3: CASSLPPTAEAFF. The CDR3 DNA reads TGTGCCAGCAGCTTACCTCCCACGGCTGAAGCTTTCTTT. Complete variable domain (other parts from reference TRBV7-9 and TRBJ1-1): DTGVSQNPRHKITKRGQNVTFRCDPISEHNRLYWYRQTLGQGPEFLTYFQNEAQLEKSRLLSDRFSAERPKGSFSTLEIQRTEQGDSAMYLCASSLPPTAEAFFGQGTRLTVV.

This chain joins TRBV28 and TRBJ2-5; 10 positions match TRBD1. Trimming cost V 5 bases and J 5 bases; bases outside gene matches: 11. Germline V CDR1 and CDR2: MDHEN, SYDVKM. The CDR3 loop spans 16 amino acids. The CDR3 nucleotides read TGTGCCAGCAGTCCATACCCGGGACAGGGGCAGGAGACCCAGTACTTC. This gives the protein CASSPYPGQGQETQYF.

The chain uses TRBV6-6 and TRBJ2-1, with 13 bases aligning to TRBD2. The V gene end was trimmed by 4 bases and the J gene end by 2 bases; junction bases not matched to a gene: 2. Germline-derived CDR1 and CDR2 are MNHNY and SVGAGI (reference sequence). The CDR3 loop spans 16 amino acids. This CDR3 is CASSSGLAGAYNEQFF. The DNA of the CDR3 is TGTGCCAGCAGTTCCGGACTAGCGGGGGCCTACAATGAGCAGTTCTTC.

V is TRBV19 and J is TRBJ2-3; D may be TRBD2 (6 bases). Trimming removed 3 bases at V and 1 base at J, with 11 bases between. Germline V lookup: CDR1 LNHDA, CDR2 SQIVND (reference sequence). The CDR3 has 15 residues. The CDR3 spells CASSIGGAGTDTQYF. The CDR3 coding sequence is TGTGCCAGTAGTATCGGCGGGGCAGGCACAGATACGCAGTATTTT.

This chain connects TRBV27 to TRBJ2-2, with 7 bases matching TRBD2. The germline CDR1 and CDR2 sequences are MNHEY and SMNVEV (reference sequence). The CDR3 is 15 residues long. J was trimmed by 7 bases and V by 3 bases; bases with no gene match: 8. The CDR3 DNA reads TGTGCCAGCAGTTTGGGGGGAGGGAGAAACGGGGAGCTGTTTTTT. It codes for CASSLGGGRNGELFF.